This T cell receptor beta chain was captured in a study of blood T cell repertoires in COVID-19. The overall study: Acute and convalescent COVID-19 samples came from the United States, Italy and Spain. The cDNA or gDNA used as material had been derived from T cells, B-cell-depleted T cells, or PBMCs.

CDR3 size: 14 residues. The V gene's germline CDR1 is SNHLY and CDR2 FYNNEI. Trimming stripped 3 bases from V and 9 bases from J, with 12 bases between. Original methodology: Reference gene primers were amplified, and this amplification served to estimate nucleated cell counts. The repertoire was sequenced with immunoSEQ multiplex PCR; TCRdb's copy has only in-frame clones and lacks some. V, J and clone size were drawn from that table, and D and trimming were deduced from the DNA. The sample lists under 250,000 clones; about 89% were seen once. Sequencing was performed on peripheral blood. The chain has TRBV2 and TRBJ1-6; TRBD1 is a possible D gene (5 bases). This clonotype originated in a woman aged 55 to 70 who had recovered from COVID-19. CDR3 loop: CASSETRVGSPLHF. The DNA of the CDR3 is TGTGCCAGCAGTGAGACCAGGGTTGGTTCACCCCTCCACTTT.